Presented here are 27 T cell receptor beta chains from one specimen sequenced in a study of blood T cell repertoires in COVID-19. Sequencing used immunoSEQ multiplex PCR; TCRdb keeps in-frame clones, though not all of them. The repertoire has about 240,000 clones, approximately 83% of them found once; the top ten carry roughly 9.6%. Source material: peripheral blood. The receptor set was obtained from a woman over 75 with acute or convalescent COVID-19.

The J gene is TRBJ1-1, the V gene TRBV19; a possible D gene is TRBD1 (5 bases). CDR1 LNHDA and CDR2 SQIVND come from the germline V gene (reference sequence). V gave up 4 bases and J gave up 5 bases, with 17 bases separating them. The CDR3 is made up of 15 amino acids. DNA for the CDR3: TGTGCCAGTAGTACCTCATGGGGGGGGAGGACTGAAGCTTTCTTT. Its protein is CASSTSWGGRTEAFF.

This clone has just one count. CDR3 residues: CASSVRENEKLFF. CDR3 bases: TGTGCCAGCAGCGTAAGGGAGAATGAAAAACTGTTTTTT. The chain is built from TRBV9 and TRBJ1-4; no reliable D call. The V gene lost 1 base and the J gene lost 5 bases, with 6 bases spanning the gap. The CDR3 has 13 amino acids. Germline V gene lookup returns CDR1 SGDLS and CDR2 YYNGEE.

V and J are TRBV5-6 and TRBJ1-6, with 9 bases that match TRBD1. Germline CDR1 is SGHDT and CDR2 is YYEEEE. CDR3 length: 14 amino acids. The V gene end was trimmed by 2 bases and the J gene end by 10 bases; junction bases not matched to a gene: 4. The CDR3 loop is CASSFGTGQSPLHF. The CDR3 coding sequence is TGTGCCAGCAGCTTCGGGACAGGGCAGTCACCCCTCCACTTT.

The DNA of the CDR3 is TGTGCCAGCACCCGGAGACAGGGGTACACTGAAGCTTTCTTT. Translating gives CASTRRQGYTEAFF. The chain employs TRBV28 and TRBJ1-1; 8 bases are a match to TRBD1. V was pared by 7 bases and J by 3 bases, with 7 bases of the junction left unmatched. Germline V gene sequence: CDR1 MDHEN, CDR2 SYDVKM. The CDR3 has 14 amino acids.

The rearrangement joins TRBV11-2 to TRBJ2-3; 13 bases are shared with TRBD2. The CDR3 extends over 18 amino acids. The trim removed 1 base at V and 4 bases at J, leaving 8 bases unmatched. Germline V lookup: CDR1 SGHAT, CDR2 FQNNGV. The DNA of the CDR3 is TGTGCCAGCAGCTTAGGGTTACTAGCGGGGGGGCAGGCAGATACGCAGTATTTT. Residues: CASSLGLLAGGQADTQYF. Drawing the rest from reference TRBV11-2 and TRBJ2-3, the complete variable domain is EAGVAQSPRYKIIEKRQSVAFWCNPISGHATLYWYQQILGQGPKLLIQFQNNGVVDDSQLPKDRFSAERLKGVDSTLKIQPAKLEDSAVYLCASSLGLLAGGQADTQYFGPGTRLTVL.

Only one count was recorded for this clone. V and J are TRBV27 and TRBJ1-6; TRBD1 matches at 7 bases. In germline, CDR1 is MNHEY, CDR2 SMNVEV (reference sequence). Trimming took 6 bases from V and 7 from J; bases not matched to a gene: 9. The CDR3 consists of 15 residues. CDR3 in amino acids: CASRPTQGWNSPLHF. In nucleotides, the CDR3 is TGTGCCAGCAGACCCACACAGGGGTGGAATTCACCCCTCCACTTT.

The chain has TRBV7-3 and TRBJ2-5, with 9 bases matching TRBD2. The germline CDR1 and CDR2 sequences are SGHTA and FQGTGA. J lost 4 bases, V lost 1 base, and 4 bases had no gene match. The CDR3 has 15 amino acids. The CDR3: CASSLSAGGVETQYF. CDR3 nucleotide sequence: TGTGCCAGCAGCTTAAGTGCGGGGGGGGTAGAGACCCAGTACTTC.

V gene TRBV9 combines with J gene TRBJ1-1, with 8 bases matching TRBD1. The CDR3 has 15 amino acids. Germline CDR1 reads SGDLS; CDR2 reads YYNGEE. V was pared by 3 bases and J by 3 bases, with 7 bases of the junction left unmatched. As DNA, the CDR3 is TGTGCCAGCAGCGGTCGGACAGGGTACGACACTGAAGCTTTCTTT. Amino acid sequence: CASSGRTGYDTEAFF.

On this clone: Other DNA sequences from this sample encode an identical CDR3 as well. This sequence joins TRBV4-1 and TRBJ2-7; 12 nucleotides agree with TRBD2. The germline V gene has CDR1 MGHRA and CDR2 YSYEKL. This CDR3 contains 16 residues. V shed 1 base and J 3 bases; nucleotides not matched to a gene: 4. In nucleotides, the CDR3 is TGCGCCAGCAGCCAAGGGACTAGCGGGGCGTACTACGAGCAGTACTTC. Its translation is CASSQGTSGAYYEQYF.

Only one count was recorded for this clone. The CDR3 sequence is CATGGDLSYNEQFF. CDR3 DNA: TGTGCCACGGGGGGGGACCTCTCCTACAATGAGCAGTTCTTC. V and J are TRBV25-1 and TRBJ2-1; 8 nucleotides match TRBD2. The CDR3 extends over 14 amino acids. V shed 10 bases, J shed 0 bases, and the junction held 5 bases outside the gene matches. The germline V gene has CDR1 MGHDK and CDR2 SYGVNS. Filled out from reference TRBV25-1 and TRBJ2-1, the complete variable domain reads EADIYQTPRYLVIGTGKKITLECSQTMGHDKMYWYQQDPGMELHLIHYSYGVNSTEKGDLSSESTVSRIRTEHFPLTLESARPSHTSQYLCATGGDLSYNEQFFGPGTRLTVL.

This chain connects TRBV4-1 to TRBJ2-7, with D possibly being TRBD2 (5 bases). V was trimmed by 1 base and J by 4 bases, leaving 17 bases between them. The CDR3 totals 16 residues. Germline V gene lookup returns CDR1 MGHRA and CDR2 YSYEKL. The CDR3: CASSQAGSGITYEQYF. The CDR3 DNA sequence: TGCGCCAGCAGCCAAGCTGGAAGCGGAATCACATACGAGCAGTACTTC.

This chain uses TRBV21-1 with TRBJ1-2; the table names TRBD1, a call not compared with the DNA. TRBV21-1 is a documented pseudogene. The CDR3 consists of 13 residues. DNA of the CDR3: TGTGCCAGCAGCAATTCGACAGTCTATGGCTACACCTTC. Its translation: CASSNSTVYGYTF.

The chain's CDR3 is CASSYNRGSGEQYF. The CDR3 DNA reads as TGTGCCAGCAGTTACAACAGGGGTTCAGGCGAGCAGTACTTC. V gene TRBV6-6 combines with J gene TRBJ2-7; 7 bases line up with TRBD1. CDR1 is MNHNY and CDR2 is SVGAGI in the germline V gene (reference sequence). The V gene end was trimmed by 2 bases and the J gene end by 6 bases; junction bases not matched to a gene: 7. The CDR3 runs 14 residues.

For the CDR3, the DNA is TGTGCCAGCAGCCCCGGGGGAGCGCAGTATTTT. The encoded protein is CASSPGGAQYF. The chain joins TRBV7-2 to TRBJ2-3; a weak D match, TRBD2 (6 bases). The V end was cut by 5 bases, the J end by 10 bases, with 10 bases between. There are 11 residues in the CDR3. In germline, CDR1 is SGHTA, CDR2 FQGNSA.

The rearrangement uses TRBV7-6 and TRBJ2-3; 8 nucleotides line up with TRBD1. The CDR3 is 16 residues long. Germline lookup yields CDR1 SGHVS and CDR2 FNYEAQ. Unmatched junction bases numbered 8, after V lost 4 bases and J lost 2 bases. This CDR3 reads CASSWRGQEITDTQYF. CDR3 DNA sequence: TGTGCCAGCAGCTGGCGGGGACAGGAGATCACAGATACGCAGTATTTT.

The J gene is TRBJ1-1, the V gene TRBV12-3 or TRBV12-4, with TRBD1 as a possible D gene (6 bases). The CDR3 has 12 residues. With 6 bases removed from V and 1 base from J, the gap between germline ends came to 6 bases. The CDR3 loop is CASRDRNTEAFF. CDR3 in DNA: TGTGCCAGCAGGGACAGGAACACTGAAGCTTTCTTT.

This rearrangement joins TRBV3-1 (or the pseudogene TRBV3-2) to TRBJ2-1, with D possibly matching TRBD2 (6 bases). Trimming stripped 1 base from V and 15 bases from J, with 16 bases between. Per germline, CDR1 LGHDT and CDR2 YNNKEL (reference sequence). The CDR3 has 13 residues. In DNA, the CDR3 is TGTGCCAGCAGCCAAGCTGGGACTCCTCCTCTGTTCTTC. It encodes CASSQAGTPPLFF.

This sequence joins TRBV30 and TRBJ1-6, with 7 nucleotides matching TRBD1. J was trimmed by 5 bases and V by 3 bases; bases with no gene match: 7. The CDR3 contains 15 residues. The V gene's germline CDR1 is GTSNPN and CDR2 SVGIG (reference sequence). Here the CDR3 reads CAWREGDRNNSPLHF. The CDR3 nucleotides are TGTGCCTGGAGGGAGGGGGACAGAAATAATTCACCCCTCCACTTT. Full variable domain (outside the CDR3, taken from reference TRBV30 and TRBJ1-6): SQTIHQWPATLVQPVGSPLSLECTVEGTSNPNLYWYRQAAGRGLQLLFYSVGIGQISSEVPQNLSASRPQDRQFILSSKKLLLSDSGFYLCAWREGDRNNSPLHFGNGTRLTVT.

The chain employs TRBV6-6 and TRBJ1-2; TRBD1 matches 9 bases. The germline V gene has CDR1 MNHNY and CDR2 SVGAGI (reference sequence). There are 15 residues in the CDR3. J lost 6 bases, V lost 5 bases, and 10 bases had no gene match. Written as DNA, the CDR3 is TGTGCCAGCAGTCCCGGGACAGGGTTTGGAAATGGCTACACCTTC. This encodes CASSPGTGFGNGYTF.

This clone has more than one count but fewer than ten. The gene calls are TRBV4-1 and TRBJ2-7; 13 bases are a match to TRBD2. J was trimmed by 6 bases and V by 4 bases; bases with no gene match: 6. CDR1 MGHRA and CDR2 YSYEKL come from the germline V gene. The CDR3 runs 15 residues. Here the CDR3 reads CASSRDTSGGAEQYF. CDR3 nucleotide sequence: TGCGCCAGCAGCCGAGATACTAGCGGGGGGGCCGAGCAGTACTTC.

The chain carries TRBV19 and TRBJ1-1, with D uncertain. Germline CDR1 and CDR2: LNHDA and SQIVND (reference sequence). The CDR3 extends over 14 amino acids. V shed 7 bases and J shed 1 base, with 13 bases lying between them. The CDR3 here is CASTVGLTNTEAFF. The DNA of the CDR3 is TGTGCCAGTACCGTCGGACTAACGAACACTGAAGCTTTCTTT.

The J gene is TRBJ1-1, the V gene TRBV2; possible D gene TRBD1, 6 bases. This CDR3 comprises 12 residues. Germline V gene data show CDR1 as SNHLY and CDR2 as FYNNEI. Trimming took 3 bases from V and 8 from J, leaving 10 bases between them. The CDR3 loop reads CASSEIDREAFF. In DNA, the CDR3 is TGTGCCAGCAGTGAGATCGACAGGGAAGCTTTCTTT.

The chain has TRBV30 and TRBJ2-2; maybe TRBD2 (6 bases). The V gene lost 7 bases and the J gene lost 0 bases, with 15 bases spanning the gap. This CDR3 is built from 15 residues. Germline CDR1 and CDR2: GTSNPN and SVGIG (reference sequence). CDR3 sequence: CASTRGISNTGELFF. CDR3 DNA: TGTGCCTCCACCCGGGGGATATCGAACACCGGGGAGCTGTTTTTT.

The J gene is TRBJ1-5, the V gene TRBV2; D is possibly TRBD1 (6 bases). The ends were cut back, 3 bases at V and 7 bases at J, with 10 bases in the middle. The CDR3 runs 13 residues. From germline, CDR1 is SNHLY and CDR2 FYNNEI. The CDR3 protein is CASSEAGVQPQHF. CDR3 coding DNA: TGTGCCAGCAGTGAGGCAGGGGTCCAGCCCCAGCATTTT.

Comments on this clone: The sample contains more than one DNA sequence encoding this CDR3. The chain recombines TRBV18 with TRBJ1-2; 10 bases are shared with TRBD1. The CDR3 is 14 amino acids. V shed 3 bases, J shed 4 bases, and the junction held 2 bases outside the gene matches. Germline CDR1 is KGHSH and CDR2 is LQKENI. The CDR3 is CASSPDRGGYGYTF. The CDR3 bases are TGTGCCAGCTCACCGGACAGGGGGGGCTATGGCTACACCTTC. The variable domain in full, with the rest retrieved from reference TRBV18 and TRBJ1-2, is NAGVMQNPRHLVRRRGQEARLRCSPMKGHSHVYWYRQLPEEGLKFMVYLQKENIIDESGMPKERFSAEFPKEGPSILRIQQVVRGDSAAYFCASSPDRGGYGYTFGSGTRLTVV.

The chain has TRBV3-1 (or the pseudogene TRBV3-2) and TRBJ1-1, with unresolved D. V was clipped by 3 bases and J by 5 bases, with 7 bases between them. This CDR3 contains 12 residues. Germline V CDR1 and CDR2: LGHDT, YNNKEL (reference sequence). CDR3 coding DNA: TGTGCCAGCAGCCACAGGAGGACTGAAGCTTTCTTT. Protein: CASSHRRTEAFF.

CDR3 protein: CASSSGTGVTYEQYF. CDR3 DNA sequence: TGCGCCAGCAGCTCCGGGACAGGGGTGACCTACGAGCAGTACTTC. The J gene is TRBJ2-7, the V gene TRBV5-1, with 10 positions matching TRBD1. Losses at the gene ends were 3 bases for V and 2 bases for J; bases not matched to a gene: 5. The CDR3 is 15 residues long. The germline V gene has CDR1 SGHRS and CDR2 YFSETQ.